This T cell receptor (beta chain) derives from a study of radiation and T cells in renal cell carcinoma. Whole-study context: Nephrectomy followed 15 Gy stereotactic body radiation by 4 weeks.

TCRdb's copy holds only in-frame clones and misses some; the assay was immunoSEQ multiplex PCR. Of some 100,000 clones listed, over 65% are singletons. Study-wide findings and caveats: Baseline intratumoral clonotype presence is unknown without pretreatment biopsies. From baseline, blood top tumor clonotypes peaked at 2 weeks post-radiation.

Between the trimmed V and J ends, which lost 11 bases and 11 bases, there was a span of 15 bases. The length of the CDR3 is 11 residues. In germline, CDR1 is SEHNR, CDR2 FQNEAQ (reference sequence). The time point is: baseline pretreatment blood. Treatment here: 15 Gy SBRT to primary tumor, nephrectomy 4 weeks later. About this clone: Antigen unknown.

The chain carries TRBV7-9 and TRBJ2-2, with no clear D. This TCR was sampled from a man aged 55 to 70 with renal cell carcinoma. Sequencing was performed on blood, taken from a patient whose treatment included radiotherapy and nephrectomy. CDR3 sequence (DNA): TGTGCCTTCTCCGACACCCTCGAGCTGTTTTTT. Encoded protein: CAFSDTLELFF.